What follows is one T cell receptor beta chain and its context. TCRdb's copy holds only in-frame clones and misses some; the assay was immunoSEQ multiplex PCR. The sample lists about 160,000 clones; about 88% were seen once. Trimming shortened V by 0 bases and J by 5 bases, and 14 bases separated the two germline ends. Germline lookup yields CDR1 LGHDT and CDR2 YNNKEL (reference sequence). CDR3 length: 16 amino acids. These data belong to a study of blood T cell repertoires in COVID-19. Sequenced: PBMCs or T cells enriched from blood (not recorded which). This sequence joins TRBV3-1 (or the pseudogene TRBV3-2) and TRBJ2-1; tentatively, D is TRBD2 (6 bases). The sequence came from a man in his fifties or sixties who had recovered from COVID-19. The CDR3 region has the DNA TGTGCCAGCAGCCAAGATACGGGACTTCCCAACAATGAGCAGTTCTTC. Protein product: CASSQDTGLPNNEQFF.